This entry lists 2 T cell receptor beta chains sequenced from one sample in a study of control samples from healthy donors and cancer patients (dated by TCRdb to 2019 to 2021). Library method: the immunoSEQ multiplex PCR assay. The clones in this table, taken by TCRdb from immuneACCESS, are in-frame only. Not every clone is retained; where verified, under half of the shortfall comes from an unresolved V gene, and the cause of the rest is unknown. Across this sample there are about 130,000 clones, with about 90% seen only once. The ten largest clones add up to around 1.8% of the sample. Material for sequencing was blood. These receptors were obtained from a man younger than 30 in good health.

This clone has more than one count but fewer than ten. The rearrangement joins TRBV7-9 to TRBJ1-1, with TRBD1 as a possible D gene (5 bases). This CDR3 is 17 amino acids long. Trimming shortened V by 2 bases and J by 0 bases, and 16 bases separated the two germline ends. Germline V gene sequence: CDR1 SEHNR, CDR2 FQNEAQ (reference sequence). The CDR3: CASSLPAVGHMNTEAFF. The CDR3 bases are TGTGCCAGCAGCTTACCGGCTGTAGGACATATGAACACTGAAGCTTTCTTT.

DNA for the CDR3: TGTGCCAGCAGACCGCCCGGGACTAGGTCCTACGAGCAGTACTTC. This encodes CASRPPGTRSYEQYF. The chain couples TRBV3-1 (or the pseudogene TRBV3-2) to TRBJ2-7; 8 bases match TRBD2. Unmatched junction bases numbered 8, after V lost 6 bases and J lost 1 base. The CDR3 covers 15 residues. CDR1 is LGHDT and CDR2 is YNNKEL in the germline V gene (reference sequence).